Listed here are 13 T cell receptor beta chains from one sample, sequenced in a study of T cells after yellow fever vaccination. Each CDR3 protein is one row after TCRdb ran MiXCR on the 5' RACE reads. This table has 250,000 to 400,000 distinct CDR3 sequences, approximately 4% appearing once. Source: PBMCs, taken 15 days after the yellow fever booster vaccination. Source of these receptors: a man aged 18 to 29 who received the YFV17D yellow fever vaccine.

This clonotype was seen more than once but under ten times. The chain uses TRBV30 and TRBJ2-3, with 7 bases fitting TRBD1. Germline loops: CDR1 GTSNPN, CDR2 SVGIG (reference sequence). This CDR3 region has 14 residues. V was clipped by 3 bases and J by 2 bases; unmatched bases: 5. The CDR3 here is CAWRDRTLTDTQYF. DNA of the CDR3: TGTGCCTGGAGGGACAGGACCCTCACAGATACGCAGTATTTT.

The chain couples TRBV18 to TRBJ2-7, with TRBD1 identical over 8 bases. CDR3 length equals 14 residues. J gave up 1 base and V 3 bases, and 2 bases lay outside the gene matches. Germline loops: CDR1 KGHSH, CDR2 LQKENI. The CDR3 reads CASSPRTGSYEQYV. CDR3 coding DNA: TGTGCCAGCTCACCGAGGACAGGGTCCTACGAGCAGTACGTC.

There are a few counts of this clonotype. The chain is built from TRBV20-1 and TRBJ2-7; 10 bases fit TRBD1. Germline V gene data show CDR1 as DFQATT and CDR2 as SNEGSKA (reference sequence). J was trimmed by 2 bases and V by 6 bases; bases with no gene match: 16. The CDR3 has 17 residues. CDR3 bases: TGCAGTGCCATCTCAGACGGACAGGGGGTCGGGGCCTACGAGCAGTACGTC. This codes for CSAISDGQGVGAYEQYV.

The V and J genes are TRBV9 and TRBJ2-5; D is undetermined. Trimming left V 4 bases short and J 5 bases short, with 12 bases between. Germline V gene data show CDR1 as SGDLS and CDR2 as YYNGEE. This CDR3 has 13 residues. The CDR3, as DNA: TGTGCCAGCAGCCCCCGGGTGACTGAGACCCAGTACTTC. Its protein is CASSPRVTETQYF.

This clonotype was detected many times. The rearrangement joins TRBV3-1 to TRBJ2-1, with a weak D call TRBD2 (5 bases). CDR1 is LGHDT, CDR2 YNNKEL, per germline (reference sequence). Trimming took off 4 bases at V and 8 bases at J, with 12 bases between the two ends. CDR3 length equals 13 residues. The DNA of the CDR3 is TGTGCCAGCAGCCCATCGGGGTTTCATGAGCAGTTCTTC. This encodes CASSPSGFHEQFF.

This clonotype came up a few times. This rearrangement joins TRBV9 to TRBJ2-7; 9 bases align to TRBD1. Germline V gene data show CDR1 as SGDLS and CDR2 as YYNGEE. The CDR3 extends over 15 amino acids. V dropped 0 bases and J dropped 5; count of bases not matched to a gene: 6. The CDR3 region has the DNA TGTGCCAGCAGCGTAGGGACAGGGGAGGTGCACGAGCAGTACTTC. Amino acids: CASSVGTGEVHEQYF.

This clonotype was observed once. This may arise from a read error, as a much more abundant clone is one base away. The chain has TRBV10-3 and TRBJ2-3; unclear D gene. Germline V gene sequence: CDR1 ENHRY, CDR2 SYGVKD. Trimming took off 4 bases at V and 4 bases at J, with 6 bases between the two ends. This CDR3 comprises 12 residues. This CDR3 reads CAISAEPDTQYF. CDR3 coding DNA: TGTGCCATCAGTGCGGAACCAGATACGCAGTATTTT.

This clonotype was picked up many times. The chain links TRBV12-3 or TRBV12-4 to TRBJ1-2; no firm D call. Trimming cost V 6 bases and J 4 bases, with 9 bases left between them. The CDR3 extends over 12 amino acids. This chain's CDR3 is CASSFRGYGYTF. As DNA, the CDR3 is TGTGCCAGCAGCTTCCGGGGCTATGGCTACACCTTC.

This clonotype was counted only a few times. The rearrangement links TRBV29-1 to TRBJ1-2, with 7 positions matching TRBD1. The CDR3 has 14 amino acids. The V gene end was trimmed by 4 bases and the J gene end by 7 bases; junction bases not matched to a gene: 12. Germline-derived CDR1 and CDR2 are SQVTM and ANQGSEA. The CDR3 sequence is CSVVPPNRGGGYTF. In DNA, the CDR3 is TGCAGCGTTGTTCCCCCTAACAGGGGTGGTGGCTACACCTTC.

This clonotype turned up a few times. The chain carries TRBV28 and TRBJ1-2; D gene unclear. Trimming cost V 2 bases and J 2 bases, with 12 bases left between them. Germline V gene sequence: CDR1 MDHEN, CDR2 SYDVKM. The CDR3 is 15 residues long. CDR3 in amino acids: CASSLGGGQNYGYTF. The CDR3 coding sequence is TGTGCCAGCAGTTTAGGAGGCGGCCAGAACTATGGCTACACCTTC.

The sample holds many counts of this clonotype. The V gene is TRBV20-1, the J gene TRBJ1-1; D remains ambiguous. Germline V gene sequence: CDR1 DFQATT, CDR2 SNEGSKA (reference sequence). The CDR3 has 14 amino acids. V shed 0 bases and J shed 1 base, with 9 bases lying between them. The CDR3 is CSARDLGRNTEAFF. CDR3 DNA sequence: TGCAGTGCTAGAGATCTGGGGAGGAACACTGAAGCTTTCTTT.

The rearrangement uses TRBV3-1 and TRBJ2-7; 11 bases map to TRBD2. This CDR3 is built from 15 residues. Losses at the gene ends were 5 bases for V and 2 bases for J; bases not matched to a gene: 5. Germline V gives CDR1 LGHDT, CDR2 YNNKEL (reference sequence). DNA for the CDR3: TGTGCCAGCAGCTTACTAGCGGGGGCAACCTACGAGCAGTACTTC. This gives the protein CASSLLAGATYEQYF.

This clonotype was seen at least ten times. A read error may account for a junction end that differs from germline. The genes are TRBV6-6 and TRBJ2-1; TRBD1 matches 9 bases. CDR1 is MNHNY and CDR2 is SVGAGI in the germline V gene (reference sequence). This CDR3 is 16 amino acids long. CDR3 sequence reads: CASSYWGGTGYIEQFF. CDR3 nucleotide sequence: TGTGCCAGCAGTTACTGGGGAGGGACAGGGTACATTGAGCAGTTCTTC.